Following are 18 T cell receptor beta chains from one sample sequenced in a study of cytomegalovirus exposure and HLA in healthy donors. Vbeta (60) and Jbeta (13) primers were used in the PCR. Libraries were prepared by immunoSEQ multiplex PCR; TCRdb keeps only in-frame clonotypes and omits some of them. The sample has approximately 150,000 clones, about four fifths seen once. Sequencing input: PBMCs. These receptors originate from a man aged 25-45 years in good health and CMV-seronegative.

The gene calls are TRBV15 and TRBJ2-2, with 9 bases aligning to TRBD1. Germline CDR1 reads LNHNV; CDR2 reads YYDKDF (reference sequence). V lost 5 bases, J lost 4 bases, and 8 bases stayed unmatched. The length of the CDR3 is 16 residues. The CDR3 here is CATSLEAGQGTGELFF. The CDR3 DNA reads TGTGCCACCAGCCTGGAGGCGGGACAGGGCACCGGGGAGCTGTTTTTT.

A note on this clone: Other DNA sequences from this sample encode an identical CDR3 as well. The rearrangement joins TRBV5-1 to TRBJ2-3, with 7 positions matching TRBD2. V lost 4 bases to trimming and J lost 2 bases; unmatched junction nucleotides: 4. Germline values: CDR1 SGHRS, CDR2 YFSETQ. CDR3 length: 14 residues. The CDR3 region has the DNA TGCGCCAGCAGCCCGGCGGGAGTCACAGATACGCAGTATTTT. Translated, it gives CASSPAGVTDTQYF.

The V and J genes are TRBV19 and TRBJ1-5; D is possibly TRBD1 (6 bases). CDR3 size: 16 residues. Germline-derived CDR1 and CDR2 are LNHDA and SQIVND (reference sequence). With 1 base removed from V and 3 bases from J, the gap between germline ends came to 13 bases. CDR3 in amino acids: CASSIGSRGLNQPQHF. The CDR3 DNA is TGTGCCAGTAGTATAGGCTCCAGGGGCCTCAATCAGCCCCAGCATTTT. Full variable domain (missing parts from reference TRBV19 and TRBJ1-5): DGGITQSPKYLFRKEGQNVTLSCEQNLNHDAMYWYRQDPGQGLRLIYYSQIVNDFQKGDIAEGYSVSREKKESFPLTVTSAQKNPTAFYLCASSIGSRGLNQPQHFGDGTRLSIL.

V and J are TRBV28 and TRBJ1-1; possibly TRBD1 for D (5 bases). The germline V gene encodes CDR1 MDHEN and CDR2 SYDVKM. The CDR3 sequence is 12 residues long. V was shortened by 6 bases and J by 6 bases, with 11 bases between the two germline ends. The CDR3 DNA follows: TGTGCCAGCAGCCCCGGACATCCTGAAGCTTTCTTT. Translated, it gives CASSPGHPEAFF. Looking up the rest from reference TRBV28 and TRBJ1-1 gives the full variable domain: DVKVTQSSRYLVKRTGEKVFLECVQDMDHENMFWYRQDPGLGLRLIYFSYDVKMKEKGDIPEGYSVSREKKERFSLILESASTNQTSMYLCASSPGHPEAFFGQGTRLTVV.

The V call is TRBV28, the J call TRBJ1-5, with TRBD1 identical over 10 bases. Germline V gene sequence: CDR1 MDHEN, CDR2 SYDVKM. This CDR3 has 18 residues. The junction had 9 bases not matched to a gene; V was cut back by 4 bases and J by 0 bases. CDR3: CASSSPGQGSYSNQPQHF. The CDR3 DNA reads TGTGCCAGCAGTTCTCCGGGACAGGGGAGTTATAGCAATCAGCCCCAGCATTTT.

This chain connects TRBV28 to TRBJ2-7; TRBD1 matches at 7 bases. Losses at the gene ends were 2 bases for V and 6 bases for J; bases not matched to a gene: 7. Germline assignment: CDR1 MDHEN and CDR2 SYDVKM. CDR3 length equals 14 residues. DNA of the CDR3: TGTGCCAGCAGTTTAAACAGGGGCCCCCGCGAGCAGTACTTC. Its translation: CASSLNRGPREQYF.

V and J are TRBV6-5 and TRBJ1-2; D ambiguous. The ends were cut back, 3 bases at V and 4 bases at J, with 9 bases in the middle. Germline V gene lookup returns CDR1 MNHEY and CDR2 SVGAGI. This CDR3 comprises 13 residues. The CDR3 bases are TGTGCCAGCAGTTATAGCGCAGCCTATGGCTACACCTTC. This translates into CASSYSAAYGYTF.

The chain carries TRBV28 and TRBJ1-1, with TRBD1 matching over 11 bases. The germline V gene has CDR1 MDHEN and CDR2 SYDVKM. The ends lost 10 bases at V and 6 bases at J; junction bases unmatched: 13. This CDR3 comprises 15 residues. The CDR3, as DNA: TGTGCCACCCGGCGGACAGGGGGCGGGTTTGCTGAAGCTTTCTTT. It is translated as CATRRTGGGFAEAFF.

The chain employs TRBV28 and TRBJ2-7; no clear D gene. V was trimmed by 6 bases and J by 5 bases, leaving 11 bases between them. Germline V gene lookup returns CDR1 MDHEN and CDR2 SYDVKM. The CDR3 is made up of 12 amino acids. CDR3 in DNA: TGTGCCAGCAGCCCCCGCCGGGACGAGCAGTACTTC. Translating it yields CASSPRRDEQYF.

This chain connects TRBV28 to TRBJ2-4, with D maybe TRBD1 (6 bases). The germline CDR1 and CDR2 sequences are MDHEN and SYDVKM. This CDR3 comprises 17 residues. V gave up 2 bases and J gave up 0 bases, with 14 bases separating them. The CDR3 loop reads CASSLTGTSLAKNIQYF. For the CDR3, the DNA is TGTGCCAGCAGTTTAACCGGGACATCGCTAGCCAAAAACATTCAGTACTTC.

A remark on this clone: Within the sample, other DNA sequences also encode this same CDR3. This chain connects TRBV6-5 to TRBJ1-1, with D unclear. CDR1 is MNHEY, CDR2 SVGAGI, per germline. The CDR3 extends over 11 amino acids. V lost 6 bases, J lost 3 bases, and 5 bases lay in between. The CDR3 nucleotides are TGTGCCAGCAGCCGGGACACTGAAGCTTTCTTT. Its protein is CASSRDTEAFF.

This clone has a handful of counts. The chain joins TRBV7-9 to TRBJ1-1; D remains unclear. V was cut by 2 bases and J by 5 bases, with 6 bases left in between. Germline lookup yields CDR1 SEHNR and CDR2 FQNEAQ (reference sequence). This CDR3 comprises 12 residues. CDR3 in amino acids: CASSLQETEAFF. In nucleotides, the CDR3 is TGTGCCAGCAGCTTACAGGAAACTGAAGCTTTCTTT.

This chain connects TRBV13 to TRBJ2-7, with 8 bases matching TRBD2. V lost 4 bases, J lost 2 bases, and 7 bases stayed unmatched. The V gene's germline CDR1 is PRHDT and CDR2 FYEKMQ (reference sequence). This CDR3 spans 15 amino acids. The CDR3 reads CASSSGGLNTYEQYF. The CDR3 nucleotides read TGTGCCAGCAGCTCGGGGGGGTTGAATACCTACGAGCAGTACTTC. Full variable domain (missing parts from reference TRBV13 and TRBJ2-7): AAGVIQSPRHLIKEKRETATLKCYPIPRHDTVYWYQQGPGQDPQFLISFYEKMQSDKGSIPDRFSAQQFSDYHSELNMSSLELGDSALYFCASSSGGLNTYEQYFGPGTRLTVT.

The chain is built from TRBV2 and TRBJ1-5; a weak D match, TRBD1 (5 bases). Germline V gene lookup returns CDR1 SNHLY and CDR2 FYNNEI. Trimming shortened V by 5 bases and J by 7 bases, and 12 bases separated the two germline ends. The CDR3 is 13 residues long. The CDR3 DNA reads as TGTGCCAGCAGTTCACAGGTTGCCCAGCCCCAGCATTTT. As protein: CASSSQVAQPQHF.

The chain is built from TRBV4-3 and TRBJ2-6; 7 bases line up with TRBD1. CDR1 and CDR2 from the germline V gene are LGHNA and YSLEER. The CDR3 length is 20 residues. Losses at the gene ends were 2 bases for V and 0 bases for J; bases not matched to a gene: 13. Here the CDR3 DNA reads TGCGCCAGCAGCCAACTTAAAACCGGGACAGCAGTCTCTGGGGCCAACGTCCTGACTTTC. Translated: CASSQLKTGTAVSGANVLTF.

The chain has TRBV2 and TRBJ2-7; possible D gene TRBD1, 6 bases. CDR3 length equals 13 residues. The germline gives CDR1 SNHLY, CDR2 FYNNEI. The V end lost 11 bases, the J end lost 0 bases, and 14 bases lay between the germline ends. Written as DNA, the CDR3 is TGTGCCTCCGCTAGGACAGACTCCTACGAGCAGTACTTC. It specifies CASARTDSYEQYF.

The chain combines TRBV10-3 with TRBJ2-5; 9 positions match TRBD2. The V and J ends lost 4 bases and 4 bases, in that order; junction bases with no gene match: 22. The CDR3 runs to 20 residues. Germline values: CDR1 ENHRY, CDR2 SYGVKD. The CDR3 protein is CAISAKGRGQSGGPGETQYF. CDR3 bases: TGTGCCATCAGTGCAAAGGGTCGAGGGCAAAGCGGGGGGCCGGGAGAGACCCAGTACTTC.

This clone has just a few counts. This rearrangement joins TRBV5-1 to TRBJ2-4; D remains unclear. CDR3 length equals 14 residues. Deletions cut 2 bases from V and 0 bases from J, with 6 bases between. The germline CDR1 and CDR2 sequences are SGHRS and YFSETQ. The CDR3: CASSLGGAKNIQYF. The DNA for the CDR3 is TGCGCCAGCAGCTTAGGCGGAGCCAAAAACATTCAGTACTTC.